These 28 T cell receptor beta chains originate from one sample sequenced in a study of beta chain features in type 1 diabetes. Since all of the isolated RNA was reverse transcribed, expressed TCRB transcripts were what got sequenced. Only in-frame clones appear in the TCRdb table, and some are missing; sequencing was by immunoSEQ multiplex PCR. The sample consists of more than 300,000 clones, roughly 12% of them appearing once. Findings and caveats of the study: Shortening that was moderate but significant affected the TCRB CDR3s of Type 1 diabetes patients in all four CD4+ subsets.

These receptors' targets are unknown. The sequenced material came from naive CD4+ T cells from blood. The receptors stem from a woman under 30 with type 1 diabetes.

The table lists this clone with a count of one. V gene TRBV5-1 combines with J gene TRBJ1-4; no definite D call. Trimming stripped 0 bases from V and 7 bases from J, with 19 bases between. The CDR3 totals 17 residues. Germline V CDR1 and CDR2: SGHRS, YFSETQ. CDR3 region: CASSLAGLRETAEKLFF. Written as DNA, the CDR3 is TGCGCCAGCAGCTTGGCCGGGCTCCGGGAGACCGCTGAAAAACTGTTTTTT.

For the CDR3, the DNA is TGTGCCAGCAGACCCCCCGTCAGGGGTGAAGGCTACACCTTC. Translation gives CASRPPVRGEGYTF. V and J are TRBV27 and TRBJ1-2; TRBD1 might be the D (6 bases). Germline CDR1 MNHEY, CDR2 SMNVEV (reference sequence). The CDR3 sequence is 14 residues long. V was shortened by 6 bases and J by 8 bases, with 19 bases between the two germline ends.

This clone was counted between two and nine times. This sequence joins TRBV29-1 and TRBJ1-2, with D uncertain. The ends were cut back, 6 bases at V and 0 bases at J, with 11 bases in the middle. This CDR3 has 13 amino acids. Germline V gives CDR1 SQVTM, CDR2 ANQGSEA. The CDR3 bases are TGCAGCGTGGCGGGGAGGGCTAACTATGGCTACACCTTC. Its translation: CSVAGRANYGYTF. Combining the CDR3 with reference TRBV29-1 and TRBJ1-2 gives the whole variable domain SAVISQKPSRDICQRGTSLTIQCQVDSQVTMMFWYRQQPGQSLTLIATANQGSEATYESGFVIDKFPISRPNLTFSTLTVSNMSPEDSSIYLCSVAGRANYGYTFGSGTRLTVV.

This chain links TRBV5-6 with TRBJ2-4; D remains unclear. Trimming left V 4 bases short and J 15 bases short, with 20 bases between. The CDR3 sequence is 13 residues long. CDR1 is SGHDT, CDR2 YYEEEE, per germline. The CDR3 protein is CASSTGMVDERYF. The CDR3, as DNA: TGTGCCAGCAGCACTGGTATGGTTGATGAACGGTACTTC.

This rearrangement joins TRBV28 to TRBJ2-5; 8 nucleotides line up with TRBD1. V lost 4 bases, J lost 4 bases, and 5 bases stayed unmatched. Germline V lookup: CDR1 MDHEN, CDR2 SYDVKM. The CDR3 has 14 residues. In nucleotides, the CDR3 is TGTGCCAGCAGTTCGACAGGGGAAGTAGAGACCCAGTACTTC. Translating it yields CASSSTGEVETQYF.

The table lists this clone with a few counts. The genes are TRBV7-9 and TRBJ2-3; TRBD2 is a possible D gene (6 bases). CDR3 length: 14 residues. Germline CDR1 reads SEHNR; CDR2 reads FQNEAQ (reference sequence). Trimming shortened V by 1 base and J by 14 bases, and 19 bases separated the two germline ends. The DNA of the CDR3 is TGTGCCAGCAGCTTAGGGGATAGCGGTACCCTTGGGTATTTT. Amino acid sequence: CASSLGDSGTLGYF. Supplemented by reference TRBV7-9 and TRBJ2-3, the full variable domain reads DTGVSQNPRHKITKRGQNVTFRCDPISEHNRLYWYRQTLGQGPEFLTYFQNEAQLEKSRLLSDRFSAERPKGSFSTLEIQRTEQGDSAMYLCASSLGDSGTLGYFGPGTRLTVL.

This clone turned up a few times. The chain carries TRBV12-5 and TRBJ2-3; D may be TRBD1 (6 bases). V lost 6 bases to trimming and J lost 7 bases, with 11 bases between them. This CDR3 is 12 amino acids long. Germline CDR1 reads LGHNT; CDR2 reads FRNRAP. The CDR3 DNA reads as TGTGCTAGTGGGGTACAGGGTCATACGCAGTATTTT. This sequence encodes CASGVQGHTQYF.

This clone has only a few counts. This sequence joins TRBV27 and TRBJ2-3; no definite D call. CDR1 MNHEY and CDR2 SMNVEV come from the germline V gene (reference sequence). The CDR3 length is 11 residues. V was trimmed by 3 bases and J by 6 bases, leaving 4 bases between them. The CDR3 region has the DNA TGTGCCAGCAGTTTCGGGGATACGCAGTATTTT. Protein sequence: CASSFGDTQYF.

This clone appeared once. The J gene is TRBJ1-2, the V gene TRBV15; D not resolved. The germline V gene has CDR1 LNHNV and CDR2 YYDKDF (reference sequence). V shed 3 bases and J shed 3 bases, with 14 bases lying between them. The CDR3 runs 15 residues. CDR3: CATSRAGGSYYGYTF. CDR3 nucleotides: TGTGCCACCAGCAGGGCAGGTGGGTCCTACTATGGCTACACCTTC.

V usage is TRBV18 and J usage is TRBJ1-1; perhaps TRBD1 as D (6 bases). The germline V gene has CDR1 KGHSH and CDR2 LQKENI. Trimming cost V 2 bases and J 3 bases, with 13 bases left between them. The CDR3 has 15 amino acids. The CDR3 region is CASSPGQGRDTEAFF. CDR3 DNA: TGTGCCAGCTCACCAGGGCAGGGGAGAGACACTGAAGCTTTCTTT.

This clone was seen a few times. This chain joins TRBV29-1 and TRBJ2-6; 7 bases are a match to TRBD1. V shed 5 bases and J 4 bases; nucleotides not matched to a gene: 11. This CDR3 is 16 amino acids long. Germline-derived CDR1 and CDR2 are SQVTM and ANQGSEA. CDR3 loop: CSVQFYRGRGANVLTF. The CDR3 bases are TGCAGCGTTCAATTTTACAGGGGTCGAGGGGCCAACGTCCTGACTTTC.

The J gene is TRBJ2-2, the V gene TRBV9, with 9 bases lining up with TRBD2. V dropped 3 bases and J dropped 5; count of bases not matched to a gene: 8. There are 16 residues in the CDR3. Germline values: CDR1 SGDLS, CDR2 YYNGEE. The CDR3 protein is CASSARRLAETGELFF. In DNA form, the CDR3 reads TGTGCCAGCAGCGCCCGGCGACTAGCGGAGACCGGGGAGCTGTTTTTT.

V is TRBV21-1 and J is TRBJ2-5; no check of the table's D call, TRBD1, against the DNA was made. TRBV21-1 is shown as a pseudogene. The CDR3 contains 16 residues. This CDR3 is CASSLTSRGYQETQYF. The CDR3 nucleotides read TGTGCCAGCAGTTTAACCTCCAGGGGGTACCAAGAGACCCAGTACTTC.

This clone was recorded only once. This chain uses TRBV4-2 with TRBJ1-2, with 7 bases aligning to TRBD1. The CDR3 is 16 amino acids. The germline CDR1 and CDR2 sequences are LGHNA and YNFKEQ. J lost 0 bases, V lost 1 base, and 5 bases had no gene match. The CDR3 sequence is CASSQVWGQTNYGYTF. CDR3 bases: TGTGCCAGCAGCCAAGTCTGGGGACAGACTAACTATGGCTACACCTTC.

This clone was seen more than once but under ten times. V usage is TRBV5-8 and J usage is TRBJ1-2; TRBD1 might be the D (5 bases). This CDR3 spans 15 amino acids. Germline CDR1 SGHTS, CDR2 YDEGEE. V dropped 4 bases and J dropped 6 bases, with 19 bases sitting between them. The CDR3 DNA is TGTGCCAGCAGCCTAAACTTCCAGGGAACGAATGGCTACACCTTC. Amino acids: CASSLNFQGTNGYTF.

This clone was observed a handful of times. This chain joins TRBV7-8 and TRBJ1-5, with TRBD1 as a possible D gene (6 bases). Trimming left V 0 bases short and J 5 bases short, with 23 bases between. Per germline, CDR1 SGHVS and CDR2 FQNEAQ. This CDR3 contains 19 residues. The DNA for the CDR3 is TGTGCCAGCAGCTTAGCGCTGTCCGGACACCGCCGGACAGATCAGCCCCAGCATTTT. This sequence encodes CASSLALSGHRRTDQPQHF. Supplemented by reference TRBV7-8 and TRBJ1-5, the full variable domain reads GAGVSQSPRYKVAKRGQDVALRCDPISGHVSLFWYQQALGQGPEFLTYFQNEAQLDKSGLPSDRFFAERPEGSVSTLKIQRTQQEDSAVYLCASSLALSGHRRTDQPQHFGDGTRLSIL.

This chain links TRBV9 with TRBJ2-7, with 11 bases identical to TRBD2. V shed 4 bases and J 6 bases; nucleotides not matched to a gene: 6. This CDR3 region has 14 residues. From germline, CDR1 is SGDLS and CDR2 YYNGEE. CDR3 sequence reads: CASSLGLAGGEQYF. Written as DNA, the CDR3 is TGTGCCAGCAGCCTCGGACTAGCGGGCGGCGAGCAGTACTTC.

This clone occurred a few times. CDR3 protein: CASSLIAGVGEQYF. As DNA, the CDR3 is TGTGCCAGCAGTTTAATAGCGGGAGTGGGCGAGCAGTACTTC. The rearrangement uses TRBV28 and TRBJ2-7; TRBD2 matches 9 bases. The CDR3 is 14 amino acids. The trim removed 2 bases at V and 6 bases at J, leaving 5 bases unmatched. CDR1 is MDHEN and CDR2 is SYDVKM in the germline V gene.

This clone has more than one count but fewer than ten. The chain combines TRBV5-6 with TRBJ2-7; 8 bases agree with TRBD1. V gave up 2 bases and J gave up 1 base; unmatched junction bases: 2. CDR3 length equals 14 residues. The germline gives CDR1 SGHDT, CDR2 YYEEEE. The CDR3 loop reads CASSFGQGSYEQYF. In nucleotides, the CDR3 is TGTGCCAGCAGCTTCGGACAGGGATCCTACGAGCAGTACTTC.

CDR3 in amino acids: CATYKESSYEQYF. CDR3 bases: TGTGCCACTTATAAGGAGAGCTCCTACGAGCAGTACTTC. The chain links TRBV6-7 to TRBJ2-7; D is unresolved. TRBV6-7 is an ORF; its function is uncertain. V was cut by 10 bases and J by 0 bases, with 13 bases left in between. The CDR3 totals 13 residues.

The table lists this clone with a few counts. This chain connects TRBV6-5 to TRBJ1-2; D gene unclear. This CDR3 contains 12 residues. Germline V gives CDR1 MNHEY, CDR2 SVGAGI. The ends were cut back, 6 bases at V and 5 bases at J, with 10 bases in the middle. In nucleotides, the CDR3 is TGTGCCAGCAGGGGCGGGAATTATGGCTACACCTTC. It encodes CASRGGNYGYTF.

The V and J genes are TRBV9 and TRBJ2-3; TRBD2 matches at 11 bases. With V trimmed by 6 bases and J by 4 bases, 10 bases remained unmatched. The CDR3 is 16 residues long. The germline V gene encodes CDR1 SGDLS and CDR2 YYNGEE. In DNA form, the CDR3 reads TGTGCCAGCACCTCGATTAGCGGGGGGGCCGCAGATACGCAGTATTTT. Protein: CASTSISGGAADTQYF.

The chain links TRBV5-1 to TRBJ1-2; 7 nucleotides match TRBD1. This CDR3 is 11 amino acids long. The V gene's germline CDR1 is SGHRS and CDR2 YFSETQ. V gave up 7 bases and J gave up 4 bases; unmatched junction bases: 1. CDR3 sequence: CASGDSYGYTF. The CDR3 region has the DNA TGCGCCAGCGGGGACAGCTATGGCTACACCTTC.

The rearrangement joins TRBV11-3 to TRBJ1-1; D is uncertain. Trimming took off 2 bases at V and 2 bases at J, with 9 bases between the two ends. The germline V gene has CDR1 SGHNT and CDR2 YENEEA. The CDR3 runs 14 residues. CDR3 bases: TGTGCCAGCAGCTTAAGTACGAGTAACACTGAAGCTTTCTTT. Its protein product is CASSLSTSNTEAFF.

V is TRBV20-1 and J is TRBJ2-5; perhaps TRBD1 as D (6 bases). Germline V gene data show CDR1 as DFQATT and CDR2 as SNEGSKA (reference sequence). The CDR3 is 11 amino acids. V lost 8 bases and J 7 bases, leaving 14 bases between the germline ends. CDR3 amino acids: CSSPKQGTQYF. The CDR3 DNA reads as TGCAGTAGCCCGAAACAGGGGACCCAGTACTTC.

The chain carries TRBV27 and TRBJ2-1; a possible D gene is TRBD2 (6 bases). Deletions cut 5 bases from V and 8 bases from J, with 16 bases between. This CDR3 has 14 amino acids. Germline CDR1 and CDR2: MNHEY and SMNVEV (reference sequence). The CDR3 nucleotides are TGTGCCAGCAGTCCGGGACTCGACATCGATGAGCAGTTCTTC. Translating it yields CASSPGLDIDEQFF.

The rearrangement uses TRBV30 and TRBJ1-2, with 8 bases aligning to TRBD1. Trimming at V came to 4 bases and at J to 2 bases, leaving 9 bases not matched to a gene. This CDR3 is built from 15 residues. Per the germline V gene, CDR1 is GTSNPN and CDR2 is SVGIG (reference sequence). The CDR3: CAWTRVAGGNYGYTF. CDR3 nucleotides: TGTGCCTGGACCCGGGTAGCAGGGGGCAACTATGGCTACACCTTC. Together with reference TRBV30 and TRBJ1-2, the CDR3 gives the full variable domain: SQTIHQWPATLVQPVGSPLSLECTVEGTSNPNLYWYRQAAGRGLQLLFYSVGIGQISSEVPQNLSASRPQDRQFILSSKKLLLSDSGFYLCAWTRVAGGNYGYTFGSGTRLTVV.

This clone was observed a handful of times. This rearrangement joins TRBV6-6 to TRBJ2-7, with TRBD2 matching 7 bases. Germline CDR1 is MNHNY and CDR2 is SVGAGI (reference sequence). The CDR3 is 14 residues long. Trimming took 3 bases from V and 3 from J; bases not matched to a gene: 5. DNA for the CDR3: TGTGCCAGCAGTTATGGAGCTAGCGGCTACGAGCAGTACTTC. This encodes CASSYGASGYEQYF.